This T cell receptor (beta chain) was sequenced in a study of OX40 agonist ivuxolimab in advanced cancers. Study as a whole: Patients were infused with ivuxolimab every 2 weeks at 0.01 to 10 mg/kg.

Study-wide results and limits: Compared with CD4+, CD8+ T cells on average had more expanded clones.

Sequenced by immunoSEQ multiplex PCR; TCRdb stores in-frame clones only, minus some. Of 100,000 to 150,000 clones in the sample, around 90% are singletons; the top ten hold approximately 0.81%. Turning to this clone: Its specificity is unknown.

Germline CDR1 and CDR2: SGHTA and FQGNSA. The germline V and J ends were trimmed by 5 bases and 6 bases, with 14 bases remaining between them. This CDR3 is built from 14 residues. The chain recombines TRBV7-2 with TRBJ2-1; D perhaps matches TRBD1 (5 bases). This sequence was found in an adult with an advanced solid tumor such as melanoma, head and neck, liver or kidney cancer. The source was CD4+ or CD8+ T cells sorted from blood, collected in a trial of the OX40 agonist ivuxolimab. The CDR3 loop is CASSRVGAGNEQFF. CDR3 DNA sequence: TGTGCCAGCAGCCGGGTTGGGGCCGGCAATGAGCAGTTCTTC. Full variable domain (missing parts from reference TRBV7-2 and TRBJ2-1): GAGVSQSPSNKVTEKGKDVELRCDPISGHTALYWYRQSLGQGLEFLIYFQGNSAPDKSGLPSDRFSAERTGGSVSTLTIQRTQQEDSAVYLCASSRVGAGNEQFFGPGTRLTVL.